These 23 T cell receptor beta chains were all obtained from the same sample, sequenced in a study of cytomegalovirus exposure and HLA in healthy donors. Using immunoSEQ multiplex PCR, the repertoire was profiled, and TCRdb retains in-frame clones only, with some absent. The sample includes approximately 280,000 clones, roughly 90% of them seen just once. Sequencing was done on a sample of PBMCs. The receptors derive from a woman aged 18-35 years in good health and CMV-seronegative.

The chain carries TRBV5-1 and TRBJ1-3; D uncertain. V gave up 2 bases and J gave up 0 bases, with 12 bases separating them. This CDR3 is 16 amino acids long. Germline CDR1 is SGHRS and CDR2 is YFSETQ. CDR3 nucleotides: TGCGCCAGCAGCTTAAACGCTGGGAGCTCTGGAAACACCATATATTTT. It specifies CASSLNAGSSGNTIYF.

The rearrangement links TRBV30 to TRBJ2-7; TRBD2 aligns across 10 bases. The CDR3 is made up of 15 amino acids. J gave up 7 bases and V 2 bases, and 11 bases lay outside the gene matches. Germline CDR1 and CDR2: GTSNPN and SVGIG (reference sequence). Here the CDR3 DNA reads TGTGCCTGGAGTTGGGCTAGCGGGAGACTAGAGGAGCAGTACTTC. Residues: CAWSWASGRLEEQYF.

The J gene is TRBJ2-1, the V gene TRBV19; 8 bases align to TRBD2. Germline V gene sequence: CDR1 LNHDA, CDR2 SQIVND (reference sequence). Unmatched junction bases numbered 10, after V lost 6 bases and J lost 6 bases. The CDR3 loop spans 15 amino acids. The CDR3 nucleotides read TGTGCCAGTAGCGTTCCGGGACTAGGTGCCAATGAGCAGTTCTTC. Protein product: CASSVPGLGANEQFF.

The chain couples TRBV2 to TRBJ2-7; TRBD2 matches 8 bases. Germline CDR1 reads SNHLY; CDR2 reads FYNNEI. The trim removed 7 bases at V and 1 base at J, leaving 6 bases unmatched. The CDR3 has 14 residues. CDR3 DNA sequence: TGTGCCAGCATATCGCGGGAGGAATCCTACGAGCAGTACTTC. This translates into CASISREESYEQYF.

This sequence joins TRBV7-2 and TRBJ2-7, with D hard to call. The V end was cut by 6 bases, the J end by 4 bases, with 10 bases between. CDR3 length equals 12 residues. CDR1 SGHTA and CDR2 FQGNSA come from the germline V gene. The CDR3 loop is CASSLSEYEQYF. CDR3 DNA: TGTGCCAGCAGTCTCTCGGAGTACGAGCAGTACTTC.

Of note for this clone: This same CDR3 is encoded by further DNA sequences in the sample. The chain uses TRBV2 and TRBJ2-3, with D tentatively TRBD2 (5 bases). The CDR3 is made up of 14 amino acids. V dropped 2 bases and J dropped 3 bases, with 9 bases sitting between them. Germline V gene data show CDR1 as SNHLY and CDR2 as FYNNEI. In DNA form, the CDR3 reads TGTGCCAGCAGTGAATTCCTAGCTACAGATACGCAGTATTTT. Residues: CASSEFLATDTQYF.

This chain uses TRBV7-2 with TRBJ2-7, with D perhaps TRBD1 (7 bases). The CDR3 runs to 16 residues. Between the trimmed V and J ends, which lost 5 bases and 3 bases, there was a span of 20 bases. Germline lookup yields CDR1 SGHTA and CDR2 FQGNSA. The CDR3 DNA follows: TGTGCCAGCAGCAAGACACGGCCAGGGGGGAGCTACGAGCAGTACTTC. It specifies CASSKTRPGGSYEQYF.

The rearrangement links TRBV4-1 to TRBJ2-3; possible D gene TRBD2, 6 bases. The CDR3 spans 15 residues. The V and J ends lost 0 bases and 1 base respectively, with 8 bases between them. Germline CDR1 MGHRA, CDR2 YSYEKL. CDR3 in DNA: TGCGCCAGCAGCCAAGATGGCGGGGGCACAGATACGCAGTATTTT. This sequence encodes CASSQDGGGTDTQYF.

On this clone: Relative to the germline gene, one junction end is altered; a read error may explain this. V gene TRBV29-1 combines with J gene TRBJ1-2; weak D call: TRBD1 (6 bases). Germline CDR1 reads SQVTM; CDR2 reads ANQGSEA. This CDR3 has 13 amino acids. The CDR3 here is CSVEEGGRGQGHF. The DNA for the CDR3 is TGCAGCGTTGAAGAGGGCGGACGCGGCCAGGGGCACTTC.

The rearrangement uses TRBV10-2 and TRBJ2-1, with D hard to call. The V gene's germline CDR1 is WSHSY and CDR2 SAAADI. V lost 4 bases and J lost 8, with 9 bases in between. The CDR3 sequence is 12 residues long. The CDR3, as DNA: TGCGCCAGCAGTGGGTCCCTCTATGAGCAGTTCTTC. It codes for CASSGSLYEQFF.

The chain uses TRBV7-9 and TRBJ2-5; D gene unclear. Germline values: CDR1 SEHNR, CDR2 FQNEAQ (reference sequence). The CDR3 has 13 residues. V was shortened by 5 bases and J by 0 bases, with 7 bases between the two germline ends. The CDR3 reads CASSPGYQETQYF. CDR3 in DNA: TGTGCCAGCAGCCCGGGTTACCAAGAGACCCAGTACTTC.

The sample holds one count of this clone. This chain links TRBV28 with TRBJ2-2; a weak D match, TRBD2 (7 bases). This CDR3 comprises 15 residues. CDR1 and CDR2 (germline): MDHEN, SYDVKM. Deletions cut 5 bases from V and 5 bases from J, with 15 bases between. CDR3 DNA sequence: TGTGCCAGCAGTGGACTAGGACAGAGGACCGGGGAGCTGTTTTTT. This codes for CASSGLGQRTGELFF.

The chain has TRBV5-6 and TRBJ1-1, with TRBD1 matching 10 bases. Germline V gene sequence: CDR1 SGHDT, CDR2 YYEEEE. The CDR3 runs 15 residues. V was pared by 4 bases and J by 2 bases, with 5 bases of the junction left unmatched. The CDR3 here is CASSLGQGYNTEAFF. The CDR3 nucleotides read TGTGCCAGCAGCCTGGGACAGGGGTATAACACTGAAGCTTTCTTT.

The rearrangement uses TRBV6-5 and TRBJ2-7, with TRBD1 as a possible D gene (6 bases). CDR1 is MNHEY and CDR2 is SVGAGI in the germline V gene. V lost 5 bases and J 0 bases, leaving 14 bases between the germline ends. This CDR3 contains 15 residues. Here the CDR3 DNA reads TGTGCCAGCAGTCGATGGGACACCCCCTCCTACGAGCAGTACTTC. It specifies CASSRWDTPSYEQYF.

The V call is TRBV4-3, the J call TRBJ2-1; 7 nucleotides line up with TRBD2. Germline V gives CDR1 LGHNA, CDR2 YSLEER. The V gene end was trimmed by 0 bases and the J gene end by 3 bases; junction bases not matched to a gene: 8. The CDR3 consists of 17 residues. The CDR3 DNA reads TGCGCCAGCAGCCAAGATCCGGTAAGCGGGGACTACAATGAGCAGTTCTTC. Translation gives CASSQDPVSGDYNEQFF.

The chain uses TRBV19 and TRBJ1-1; a weak D match, TRBD1 (5 bases). In germline, CDR1 is LNHDA, CDR2 SQIVND (reference sequence). Trimming took off 5 bases at V and 5 bases at J, with 15 bases between the two ends. This CDR3 spans 14 amino acids. Here the CDR3 reads CASSGQGRGTEAFF. In DNA, the CDR3 is TGTGCCAGTAGTGGTCAGGGTCGTGGTACTGAAGCTTTCTTT.

The gene calls are TRBV11-2 and TRBJ2-1, with D perhaps TRBD2 (6 bases). The germline gives CDR1 SGHAT, CDR2 FQNNGV. Trimming left V 8 bases short and J 2 bases short, with 13 bases between. The CDR3 has 14 residues. CDR3 bases: TGTGCCAGCGCGGGACTCCAAACCTACAATGAGCAGTTCTTC. It is translated as CASAGLQTYNEQFF.

The V call is TRBV29-1, the J call TRBJ2-1; 7 nucleotides match TRBD2. The CDR3 covers 13 residues. From germline, CDR1 is SQVTM and CDR2 ANQGSEA. The junction had 6 bases not matched to a gene; V was cut back by 2 bases and J by 8 bases. In DNA, the CDR3 is TGCAGCGTTGAACCCGGACTAGTCGATGAGCAGTTCTTC. It specifies CSVEPGLVDEQFF.

This chain uses TRBV7-2 with TRBJ2-7, with 7 bases lining up with TRBD2. V gave up 6 bases and J gave up 2 bases; unmatched junction bases: 10. The CDR3 sequence is 15 residues long. Germline V lookup: CDR1 SGHTA, CDR2 FQGNSA. The CDR3 coding sequence is TGTGCCAGCAGGAGACGCTGGGCGGGAGCCTACGAGCAGTACTTC. Translating gives CASRRRWAGAYEQYF.

The V call is TRBV2, the J call TRBJ1-1; 8 bases are shared with TRBD1. The CDR3 extends over 13 amino acids. Germline V gene data show CDR1 as SNHLY and CDR2 as FYNNEI. Trimming removed 10 bases from V and 1 base from J; junction bases left unmatched: 5. The DNA of the CDR3 is TGTGCCACCAGGGGGCAGGGGAACACTGAAGCTTTCTTT. This translates into CATRGQGNTEAFF.

The genes are TRBV19 and TRBJ1-1; TRBD1 agrees at 7 bases. Germline V lookup: CDR1 LNHDA, CDR2 SQIVND (reference sequence). The CDR3 runs to 16 residues. V shed 5 bases, J shed 3 bases, and the junction held 12 bases outside the gene matches. CDR3 protein: CASSGARHRGYTEAFF. The CDR3, as DNA: TGTGCCAGTAGTGGGGCTCGCCACAGGGGATACACTGAAGCTTTCTTT.

This clone appeared a single time. The chain uses TRBV19 and TRBJ1-3, with a tentative D call TRBD1 (5 bases). Germline V CDR1 and CDR2: LNHDA, SQIVND (reference sequence). The CDR3 contains 15 residues. Trimming left V 6 bases short and J 0 bases short, with 12 bases between. The CDR3 loop reads CASRETAYSGNTIYF. The CDR3 nucleotides read TGTGCCAGTAGGGAGACAGCCTACTCTGGAAACACCATATATTTT.

V is TRBV27 and J is TRBJ1-6, with D possibly matching TRBD1 (6 bases). This CDR3 spans 13 amino acids. CDR1 and CDR2 from the germline V gene are MNHEY and SMNVEV (reference sequence). Trimming removed 7 bases from V and 9 bases from J, with 13 bases in between. CDR3 residues: CASTLRGSSPLHF. As DNA, the CDR3 is TGTGCCAGCACTCTGAGGGGGAGTTCACCCCTCCACTTT.